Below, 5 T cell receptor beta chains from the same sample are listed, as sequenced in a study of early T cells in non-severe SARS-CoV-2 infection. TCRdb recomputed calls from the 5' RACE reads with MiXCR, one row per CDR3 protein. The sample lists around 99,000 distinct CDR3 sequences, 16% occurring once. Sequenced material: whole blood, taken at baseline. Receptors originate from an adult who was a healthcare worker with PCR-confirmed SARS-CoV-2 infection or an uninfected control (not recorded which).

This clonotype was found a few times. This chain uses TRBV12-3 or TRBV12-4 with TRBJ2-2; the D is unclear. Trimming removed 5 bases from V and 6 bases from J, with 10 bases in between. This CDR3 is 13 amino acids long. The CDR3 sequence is CASSASVAGELFF. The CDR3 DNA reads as TGTGCCAGCAGTGCATCAGTGGCCGGGGAGCTGTTTTTT.

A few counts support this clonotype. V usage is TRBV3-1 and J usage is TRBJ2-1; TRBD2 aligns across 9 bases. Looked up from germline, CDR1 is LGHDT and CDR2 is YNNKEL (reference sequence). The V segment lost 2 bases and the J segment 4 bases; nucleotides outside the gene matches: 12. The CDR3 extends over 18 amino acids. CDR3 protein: CASSQRFQLAGLYNEQFF. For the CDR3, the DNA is TGTGCCAGCAGCCAACGTTTCCAACTAGCGGGCCTTTACAATGAGCAGTTCTTC.

CDR3 coding DNA: TGCGCCAGCAGCTTGGCGGGACTAGGGAGGGACAATGAGCAGTTCTTC. Protein: CASSLAGLGRDNEQFF. The J gene is TRBJ2-1, the V gene TRBV5-1, with 8 bases matching TRBD2. The V segment lost 0 bases and the J segment 5 bases; nucleotides outside the gene matches: 7. Germline-derived CDR1 and CDR2 are SGHRS and YFSETQ. The CDR3 loop spans 16 amino acids.

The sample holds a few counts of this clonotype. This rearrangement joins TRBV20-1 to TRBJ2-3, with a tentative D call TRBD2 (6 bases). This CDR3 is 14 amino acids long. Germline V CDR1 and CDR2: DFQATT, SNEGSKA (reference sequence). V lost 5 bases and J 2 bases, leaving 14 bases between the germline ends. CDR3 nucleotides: TGCAGTGCTGGCCCAGCGGGTCCCACAGATACGCAGTATTTT. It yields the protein CSAGPAGPTDTQYF.

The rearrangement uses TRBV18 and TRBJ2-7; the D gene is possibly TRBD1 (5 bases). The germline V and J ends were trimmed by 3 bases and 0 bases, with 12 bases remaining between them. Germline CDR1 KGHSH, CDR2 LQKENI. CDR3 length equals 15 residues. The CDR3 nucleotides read TGTGCCAGCTCACCGCAACAGGCTTCCTCCTACGAGCAGTACTTC. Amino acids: CASSPQQASSYEQYF.